This T cell receptor beta chain was recovered during a study of lymphopenia after photon versus proton radiotherapy. Overall study results and limits: Authors raise, but do not show, better survival with proton therapy. Oligoclonal CD8+ Temra expansion after nadir drove photon patients' diversity drop.

Details on this clone: The antigen is not known.

Germline values: CDR1 MDHEN, CDR2 SYDVKM. The CDR3 is 15 residues long. The V end was cut by 7 bases, the J end by 3 bases, with 18 bases between. TCRdb keeps only in-frame clones here, not all; method: immunoSEQ multiplex PCR. The table includes roughly 40,000 clones, about 85% detected once. The specimen was peripheral blood, collected from a patient treated with proton-based radiotherapy. This TCR was sampled from a woman in her 70s with pancreatic cancer. This chain joins TRBV28 and TRBJ1-2, with TRBD1 as a possible D gene (5 bases). CDR3 DNA sequence: TGTGCCAGCAATCTTAGCCCGGGGGAAGACTATGGCTACACCTTC. Its protein is CASNLSPGEDYGYTF.